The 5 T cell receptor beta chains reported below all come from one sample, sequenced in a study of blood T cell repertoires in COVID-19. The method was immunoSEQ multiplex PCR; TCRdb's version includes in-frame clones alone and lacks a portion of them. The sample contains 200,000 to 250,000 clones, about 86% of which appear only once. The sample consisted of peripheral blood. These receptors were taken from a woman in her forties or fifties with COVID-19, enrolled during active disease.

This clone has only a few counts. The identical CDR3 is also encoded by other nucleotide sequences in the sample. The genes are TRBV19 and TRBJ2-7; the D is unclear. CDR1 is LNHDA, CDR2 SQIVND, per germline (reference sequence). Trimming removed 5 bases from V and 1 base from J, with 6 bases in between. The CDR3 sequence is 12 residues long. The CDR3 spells CASSAGSYEQYF. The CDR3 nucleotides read TGTGCCAGTAGTGCCGGGTCCTACGAGCAGTACTTC.

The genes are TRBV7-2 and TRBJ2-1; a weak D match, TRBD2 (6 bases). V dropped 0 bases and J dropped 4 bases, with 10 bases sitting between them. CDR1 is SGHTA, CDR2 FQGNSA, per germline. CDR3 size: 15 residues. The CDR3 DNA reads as TGTGCCAGCAGCTTAGCTGGGGGGTTGTACAATGAGCAGTTCTTC. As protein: CASSLAGGLYNEQFF.

CDR3 in DNA: TGTGCCAGCAGGCGGGGGCCCGTACTCACAGATACGCAGTATTTT. Its translation: CASRRGPVLTDTQYF. The chain recombines TRBV3-1 (or the pseudogene TRBV3-2) with TRBJ2-3, with D maybe TRBD2 (7 bases). This CDR3 is built from 15 residues. The germline gives CDR1 LGHDT, CDR2 YNNKEL (reference sequence). Trimming shortened V by 6 bases and J by 2 bases, and 15 bases separated the two germline ends.

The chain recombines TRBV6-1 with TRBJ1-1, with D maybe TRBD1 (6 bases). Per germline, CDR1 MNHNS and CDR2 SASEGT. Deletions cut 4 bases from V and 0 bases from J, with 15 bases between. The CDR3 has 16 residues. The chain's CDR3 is CASSVAYRVLNTEAFF. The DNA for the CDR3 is TGTGCCAGCAGTGTAGCATACAGGGTTCTGAACACTGAAGCTTTCTTT.

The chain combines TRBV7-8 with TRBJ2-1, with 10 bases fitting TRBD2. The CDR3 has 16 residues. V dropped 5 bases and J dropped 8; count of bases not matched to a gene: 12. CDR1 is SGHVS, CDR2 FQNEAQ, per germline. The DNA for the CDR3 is TGTGCCAGCAGCACTAGGCCGAGCGGGGGGGCGGATGAGCAGTTCTTC. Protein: CASSTRPSGGADEQFF.